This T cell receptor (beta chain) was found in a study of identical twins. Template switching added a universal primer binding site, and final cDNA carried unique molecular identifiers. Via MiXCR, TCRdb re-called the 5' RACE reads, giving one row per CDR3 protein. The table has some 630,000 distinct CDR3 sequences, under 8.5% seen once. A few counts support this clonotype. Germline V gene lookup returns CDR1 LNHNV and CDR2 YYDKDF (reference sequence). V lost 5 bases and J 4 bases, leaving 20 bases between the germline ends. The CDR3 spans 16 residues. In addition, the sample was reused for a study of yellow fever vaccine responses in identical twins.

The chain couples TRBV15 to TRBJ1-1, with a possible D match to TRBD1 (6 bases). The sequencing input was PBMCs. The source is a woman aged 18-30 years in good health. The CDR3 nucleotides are TGTGCCACCAGCCTAACGAGGAGTCGAGGGGGCACTGAAGCTTTCTTT. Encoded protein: CATSLTRSRGGTEAFF.